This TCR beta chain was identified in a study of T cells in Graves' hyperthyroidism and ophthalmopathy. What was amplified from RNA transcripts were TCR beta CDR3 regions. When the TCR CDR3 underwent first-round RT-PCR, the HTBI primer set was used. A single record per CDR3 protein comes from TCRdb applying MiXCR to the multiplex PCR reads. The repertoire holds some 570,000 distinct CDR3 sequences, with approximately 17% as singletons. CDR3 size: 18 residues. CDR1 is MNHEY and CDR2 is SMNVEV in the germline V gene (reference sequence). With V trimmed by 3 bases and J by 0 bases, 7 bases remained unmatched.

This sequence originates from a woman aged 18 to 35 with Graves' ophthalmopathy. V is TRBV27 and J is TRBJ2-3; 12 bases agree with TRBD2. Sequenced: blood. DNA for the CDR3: TGTGCCAGCAGTTTGCTAGCGGGGGGGCATTATAGCACAGATACGCAGTATTTT. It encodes CASSLLAGGHYSTDTQYF.